The entry that follows covers one T cell receptor (beta chain) sequence. The antigen it binds to is not known. No much larger clone exists at a distance of one base, and base qualities are not known. The collaborating institutions used their own protocols to collect whole blood in K2EDTA tubes. Collaborator samples were shipped for TCRbeta analysis as frozen whole blood, isolated PBMCs, or DNA extracted from either sample type. TCRbeta CDR3 regions were amplified from genomic DNA using the immunoSEQ Assay, a bias-controlled multiplex PCR. The source study handled its data this way. Nucleated cell counts per sample were estimated from amplification of reference gene primers within the assay. To quantify the absolute abundance of each unique TCRbeta CDR3 rearrangement, sequence reads were collapsed and filtered. Productive Simpson clonality was computed per sample as the square root of Simpson's diversity index over productive rearrangements. Drawn from immuneACCESS, this table holds only the in-frame rearrangements with V and J called that TCRdb kept. Clones are partly lost; checked studies trace under half to an unresolved V gene and leave the rest unexplained. D and trimming were read from the DNA, whereas the V and J calls and clone size are those reported in that table. This sample has some 460,000 clones in its table, and 85% to 90% of those were observed once. The ten top clones hold about 4.5% of the sample.

The CDR3 sequence holds 15 residues, the cysteine and phenylalanine included. The entry retains the CDR3 DNA only, 45 bases that are in frame from base 1. Looking up the germline V gene yields CDR1 SGHRS and CDR2 YFSETQ. V lost 3 bases and J lost 3 bases, and the count of bases not matched to a germline gene is 2. These data are taken from a study of blood T cell repertoires in COVID-19 (dated by TCRdb to the early 2020s). The study in broad terms: Collaborator samples came from the United States, Italy and Spain and covered acute and convalescent phases of COVID-19. The material from the prospective study consisted of cDNA or gDNA derived from T cells, B-cell-depleted T cells, or PBMCs. The dataset comprised deeply sampled blood TCRbeta repertoires from subjects exposed to, actively infected with, or recovered from COVID-19. The repertoires were made available in a free public database intended to serve as a resource for research on the immune response to SARS-CoV-2. Samples came from the ongoing ImmuneRACE study (first 160 participants) plus 1,254 subjects from 6 global collaborators. Nearly every sample came with metadata listing a de-identified subject ID, COVID-19 status, age in years and sex. Where available, HLA class I and class II types were obtained from metadata supplied by the sample provider rather than from assay-based typing. The study at large found these results: Clinical and demographic metadata were provided uncurated, with the amount varying by source and participant.

This sequence originates from a woman under 40 with acute or convalescent COVID-19. Input material: peripheral blood. This chain is built from TRBV5-1 and TRBJ2-1, and 11 junctional nucleotides match TRBD2. The nucleotide sequence reads as follows: TGCGCCAGCAGCTCGGGACTAGCGGACTACAATGAGCAGTTCTTC. Its coded protein is CASSSGLADYNEQFF.